Described below is a single T cell receptor beta chain sequence and its context. The data belong to a study of blood T cell repertoires in COVID-19. On the study more broadly: Spain, Italy and the United States supplied samples that represented acute and convalescent COVID-19.

Per the original methods: Amplified reference gene primers provided the basis for estimating nucleated cell counts. Assay: immunoSEQ multiplex PCR; the TCRdb copy retains only in-frame clones and omits some. Clonal size and the V and J genes are those of that table, whereas D and trimming came from the DNA. The sample shows roughly 520,000 clones, around nine tenths of them seen only once. The germline V gene encodes CDR1 GTSNPN and CDR2 SVGIG (reference sequence). This CDR3 region has 13 residues. Trimming cost V 4 bases and J 11 bases; bases outside gene matches: 11. This chain uses TRBV30 with TRBJ1-1; 9 bases line up with TRBD1. The receptor comes from a woman aged 35 to 49 who had recovered from COVID-19. The source material was PBMCs or T cells enriched from blood (not recorded which). The CDR3 DNA reads TGTGCCTGGAATACCGGGACAGGGCAAATGGCTTTCTTT. Its translation: CAWNTGTGQMAFF.